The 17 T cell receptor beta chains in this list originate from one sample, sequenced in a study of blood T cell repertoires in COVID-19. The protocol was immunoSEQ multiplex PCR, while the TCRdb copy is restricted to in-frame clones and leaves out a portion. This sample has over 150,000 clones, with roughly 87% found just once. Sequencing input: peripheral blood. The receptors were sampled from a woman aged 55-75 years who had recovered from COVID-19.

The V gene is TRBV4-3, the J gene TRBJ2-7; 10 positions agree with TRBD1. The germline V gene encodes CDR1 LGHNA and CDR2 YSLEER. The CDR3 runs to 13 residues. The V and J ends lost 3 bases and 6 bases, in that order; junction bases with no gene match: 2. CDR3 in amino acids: CASSHGQGGEQYF. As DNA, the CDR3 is TGCGCCAGCAGCCACGGACAGGGGGGCGAGCAGTACTTC.

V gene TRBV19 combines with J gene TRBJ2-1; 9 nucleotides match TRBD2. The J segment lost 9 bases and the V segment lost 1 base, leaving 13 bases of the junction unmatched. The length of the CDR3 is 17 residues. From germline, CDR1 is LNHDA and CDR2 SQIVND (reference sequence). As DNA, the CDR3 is TGTGCCAGTAGTATAGCCCGTCTACGGCGGGGGGGCAGTGAGCAGTTCTTC. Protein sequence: CASSIARLRRGGSEQFF.

The CDR3 is CASSLTTGYNEQFF. CDR3 nucleotides: TGTGCCAGCAGCTTAACAACAGGGTACAATGAGCAGTTCTTC. The chain combines TRBV7-3 with TRBJ2-1, with D possibly matching TRBD1 (6 bases). The CDR3 sequence is 14 residues long. CDR1 and CDR2 (germline): SGHTA, FQGTGA. The V gene lost 0 bases and the J gene lost 4 bases, with 7 bases spanning the gap.

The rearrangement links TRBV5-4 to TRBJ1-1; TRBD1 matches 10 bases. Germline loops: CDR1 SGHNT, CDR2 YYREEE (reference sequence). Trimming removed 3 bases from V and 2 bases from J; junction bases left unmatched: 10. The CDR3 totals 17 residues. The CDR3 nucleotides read TGTGCCAGCAGCTCATCCCCGCGACAGGGGGCAAACACTGAAGCTTTCTTT. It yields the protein CASSSSPRQGANTEAFF.

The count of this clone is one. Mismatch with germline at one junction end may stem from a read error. The DNA for the CDR3 is TGTGCCAGTACACTAACAGGATTTCACCAGGAGACCCAGTACTTC. Translating it yields CASTLTGFHQETQYF. J is TRBJ2-5 and V is TRBV19; TRBD1 is a possible D gene (5 bases). The CDR3 totals 15 residues. Looked up from germline, CDR1 is LNHDA and CDR2 is SQIVND (reference sequence).

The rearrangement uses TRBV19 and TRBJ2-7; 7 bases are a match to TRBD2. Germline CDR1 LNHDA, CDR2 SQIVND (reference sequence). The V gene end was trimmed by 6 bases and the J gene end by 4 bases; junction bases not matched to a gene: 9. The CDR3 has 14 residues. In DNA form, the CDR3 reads TGTGCCAGTAGCCCTATTGGGGGGGAGTACGAGCAGTACTTC. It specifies CASSPIGGEYEQYF.

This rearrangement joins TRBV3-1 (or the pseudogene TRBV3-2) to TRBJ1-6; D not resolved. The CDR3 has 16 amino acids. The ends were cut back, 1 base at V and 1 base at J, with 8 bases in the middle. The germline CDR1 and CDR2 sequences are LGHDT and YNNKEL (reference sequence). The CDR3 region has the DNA TGTGCCAGCAGCCAAGCGGGGATTTCCTATAATTCACCCCTCCACTTT. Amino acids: CASSQAGISYNSPLHF.

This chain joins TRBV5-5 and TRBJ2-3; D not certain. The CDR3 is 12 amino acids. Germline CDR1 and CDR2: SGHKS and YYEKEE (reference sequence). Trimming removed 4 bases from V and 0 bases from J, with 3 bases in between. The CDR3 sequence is CASSGSTDTQYF. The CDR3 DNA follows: TGTGCCAGCAGCGGCAGCACAGATACGCAGTATTTT.

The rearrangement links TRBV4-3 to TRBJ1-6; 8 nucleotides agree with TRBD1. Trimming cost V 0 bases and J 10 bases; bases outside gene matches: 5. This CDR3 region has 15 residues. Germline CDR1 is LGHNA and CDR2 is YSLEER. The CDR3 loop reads CASSQDQGTGSPLHF. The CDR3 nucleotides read TGCGCCAGCAGCCAAGATCAGGGGACAGGCTCACCCCTCCACTTT.

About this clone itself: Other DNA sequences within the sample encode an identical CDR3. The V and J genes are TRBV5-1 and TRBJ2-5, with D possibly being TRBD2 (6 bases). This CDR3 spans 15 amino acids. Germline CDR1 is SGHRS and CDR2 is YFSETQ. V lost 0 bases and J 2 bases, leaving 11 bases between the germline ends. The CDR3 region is CASSLAGEPQETQYF. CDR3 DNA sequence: TGCGCCAGCAGCTTGGCGGGGGAACCTCAAGAGACCCAGTACTTC.

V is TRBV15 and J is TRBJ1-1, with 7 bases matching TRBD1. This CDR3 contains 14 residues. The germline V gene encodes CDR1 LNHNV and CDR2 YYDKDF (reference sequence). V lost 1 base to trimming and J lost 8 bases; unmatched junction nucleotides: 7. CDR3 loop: CATSRGGPGQEAFF. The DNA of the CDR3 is TGTGCCACCAGCAGAGGGGGACCGGGACAGGAAGCTTTCTTT. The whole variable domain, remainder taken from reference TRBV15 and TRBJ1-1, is DAMVIQNPRYQVTQFGKPVTLSCSQTLNHNVMYWYQQKSSQAPKLLFHYYDKDFNNEADTPDNFQSRRPNTSFCFLDIRSPGLGDTAMYLCATSRGGPGQEAFFGQGTRLTVV.

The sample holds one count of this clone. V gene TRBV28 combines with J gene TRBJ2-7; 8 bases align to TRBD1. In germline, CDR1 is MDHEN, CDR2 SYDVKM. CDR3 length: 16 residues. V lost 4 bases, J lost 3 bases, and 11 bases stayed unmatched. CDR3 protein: CASSSSGQGNRYEQYF. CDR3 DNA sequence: TGTGCCAGCAGTTCCTCAGGACAGGGTAATCGCTACGAGCAGTACTTC.

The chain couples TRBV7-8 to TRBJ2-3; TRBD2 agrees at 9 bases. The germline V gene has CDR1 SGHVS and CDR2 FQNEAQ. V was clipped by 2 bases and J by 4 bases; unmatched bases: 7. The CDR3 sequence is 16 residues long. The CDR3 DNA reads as TGTGCCAGCAGCTTATTCCTTAGCGGGGGTTCAGATACGCAGTATTTT. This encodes CASSLFLSGGSDTQYF.

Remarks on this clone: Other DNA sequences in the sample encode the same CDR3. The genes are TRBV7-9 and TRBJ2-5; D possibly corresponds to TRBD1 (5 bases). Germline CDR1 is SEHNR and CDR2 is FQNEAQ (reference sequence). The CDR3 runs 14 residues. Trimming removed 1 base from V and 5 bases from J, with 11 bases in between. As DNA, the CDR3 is TGTGCCAGCAGCTTAGGAGGCAGGGTTGAGACCCAGTACTTC. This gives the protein CASSLGGRVETQYF.

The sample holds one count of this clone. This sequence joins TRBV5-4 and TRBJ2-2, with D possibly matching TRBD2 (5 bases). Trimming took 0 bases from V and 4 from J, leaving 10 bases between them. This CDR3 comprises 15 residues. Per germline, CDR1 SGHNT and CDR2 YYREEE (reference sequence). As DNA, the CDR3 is TGTGCCAGCAGCTTGGTCGGGGTCAGCACCGGGGAGCTGTTTTTT. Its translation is CASSLVGVSTGELFF.

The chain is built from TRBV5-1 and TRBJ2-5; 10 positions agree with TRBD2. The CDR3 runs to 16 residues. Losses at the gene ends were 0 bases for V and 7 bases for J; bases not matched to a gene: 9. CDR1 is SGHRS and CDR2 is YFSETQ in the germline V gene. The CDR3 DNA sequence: TGCGCCAGCAGCTTGGCCGGTAGCGGGGGGCAGGGGACCCAGTACTTC. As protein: CASSLAGSGGQGTQYF.

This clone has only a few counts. Here the CDR3 DNA reads TGTGCCAGCAGTTATCGTAGCAATCAGCCCCAGCATTTT. It translates to CASSYRSNQPQHF. V is TRBV27 and J is TRBJ1-5; D not resolved. This CDR3 spans 13 amino acids. Trimming removed 4 bases at V and 0 bases at J, with 4 bases between. Germline loops: CDR1 MNHEY, CDR2 SMNVEV (reference sequence).